A single sample is the source of the 8 T cell receptor beta chains below, sequenced in a study of vaccination and CD4 T cells after COVID-19. The sample's treatment: approximately 9-day PBMC culture with coronavirus spike peptide pools or control peptides (ViraFEST assay). Which antigens these TCRs recognize remains unknown. Cultured CD4+ T-cell DNA underwent Oncomine TCR Beta short-read sequencing. MiXCR was run by TCRdb on the PCR reads, yielding one entry per CDR3 protein. The sample holds 15,000 or so distinct CDR3 sequences, less than 70% seen once. The material sequenced was CD4+ T cells from blood, cultured in vitro. Receptor source: a human donor who had recovered from COVID-19.

The gene calls are TRBV20-1 and TRBJ2-5, with a weak D call TRBD2 (5 bases). Per the germline V gene, CDR1 is DFQATT and CDR2 is SNEGSKA (reference sequence). Trimming cost V 5 bases and J 2 bases, with 15 bases left between them. The CDR3 is made up of 14 amino acids. The CDR3 is CSAPRAESQETQYF. The CDR3 coding sequence is TGCAGTGCTCCCCGAGCGGAGTCACAAGAGACCCAGTACTTC.

The chain employs TRBV15 and TRBJ1-5; TRBD1 matches 10 bases. The CDR3 runs to 15 residues. Germline V gene sequence: CDR1 LNHNV, CDR2 YYDKDF (reference sequence). V trimming: 5 bases; J trimming: 6 bases; junction bases outside the gene matches: 7. CDR3: CATSGEDRGPQPQHF. The CDR3 nucleotides are TGTGCCACCAGCGGGGAAGACAGGGGGCCTCAGCCCCAGCATTTT.

The chain carries TRBV10-3 and TRBJ1-2; the match to TRBD1 covers 7 bases. The junction had 12 bases not matched to a gene; V was cut back by 2 bases and J by 12 bases. The CDR3 contains 14 residues. Germline V gene sequence: CDR1 ENHRY, CDR2 SYGVKD. CDR3 residues: CAISELGQPPWDTF. CDR3 sequence (DNA): TGTGCCATCAGTGAGCTGGGACAGCCGCCATGGGACACCTTC.

The chain recombines TRBV20-1 with TRBJ1-1; possibly TRBD1 for D (5 bases). The CDR3 covers 13 residues. In germline, CDR1 is DFQATT, CDR2 SNEGSKA (reference sequence). The V gene lost 4 bases and the J gene lost 0 bases, with 9 bases spanning the gap. In nucleotides, the CDR3 is TGCAGTGCTAAGGGGTCCCTGAACACTGAAGCTTTCTTT. Residues: CSAKGSLNTEAFF.

This clonotype turned up a few times. The V and J genes are TRBV7-2 and TRBJ2-3; D remains unclear. Per germline, CDR1 SGHTA and CDR2 FQGNSA. The CDR3 runs 13 residues. Trimming pared 7 bases from V and 5 bases from J, leaving 13 bases between. The CDR3 protein is CASTRIRLDTQYF. The DNA for the CDR3 is TGTGCCAGCACCCGGATCAGGCTAGATACGCAGTATTTT.

V is TRBV2 and J is TRBJ1-5, with unresolved D. CDR1 and CDR2 from the germline V gene are SNHLY and FYNNEI. Trimming pared 2 bases from V and 7 bases from J, leaving 6 bases between. The CDR3 extends over 12 amino acids. The CDR3 sequence is CASSESGQPQHF. The CDR3 DNA reads as TGTGCCAGCAGTGAATCGGGCCAGCCCCAGCATTTT.

J is TRBJ1-2 and V is TRBV30, with D possibly matching TRBD1 (5 bases). The CDR3 is 14 residues long. CDR1 and CDR2 from the germline V gene are GTSNPN and SVGIG (reference sequence). V was pared by 7 bases and J by 4 bases, with 19 bases between. As DNA, the CDR3 is TGTGCCTCCGGGGGGACGTCTCTCGGCTATGGCTACACCTTC. Translating it yields CASGGTSLGYGYTF.

This clonotype has a handful of counts. The V and J genes are TRBV6-2 or TRBV6-3 and TRBJ2-3; no firm D call. This CDR3 contains 16 residues. V lost 6 bases, J lost 0 bases, and 16 bases lay in between. Germline loops: CDR1 MNHEY, CDR2 SVGEGT. Here the CDR3 reads CASRDSGLPSTDTQYF. In DNA, the CDR3 is TGTGCCAGCAGAGACTCCGGGCTCCCTAGCACAGATACGCAGTATTTT.